The T cell receptor (beta chain) under discussion was sequenced for a study of OX40 agonist ivuxolimab in advanced cancers. Libraries were prepared by immunoSEQ multiplex PCR; TCRdb keeps only in-frame clonotypes and omits some of them. Of around 78,000 clones detected, 81% appear once; the ten largest clones hold 4.6%. In regard to this clone: The junction and the germline gene differ at one end; a read error may be behind it.

The sample here was CD4+ or CD8+ T cells sorted from blood, taken in a trial of the OX40 agonist ivuxolimab. The receptor was derived from an adult with an advanced solid tumor such as melanoma, head and neck, liver or kidney cancer.

Here the CDR3 DNA reads TGTGCTAGCAGCTTAACAAAGAACACTGAAGCTTTCTTT. Translating gives CASSLTKNTEAFF. V usage is TRBV7-7 and J usage is TRBJ1-1; D not resolved. There are 13 residues in the CDR3. Per germline, CDR1 SSHAT and CDR2 FNYEAQ (reference sequence).